These 21 T cell receptor beta chains share one sample of origin, sequenced in a study of T cell responses to AZD1222 COVID-19 vaccine. Clones were sequenced by immunoSEQ multiplex PCR, and TCRdb holds only the in-frame ones, with some missing. Altogether some 170,000 clones are present, 70% to 90% being singletons, with the ten largest covering approximately 1.8%. Sequencing was performed on peripheral blood, taken on day 0 of AZD1222 vaccination. The receptors here all came from an adult in good health.

The chain employs TRBV9 and TRBJ1-1; D remains unclear. The CDR3 runs 14 residues. V was shortened by 0 bases and J by 5 bases, with 11 bases between the two germline ends. Germline V gene lookup returns CDR1 SGDLS and CDR2 YYNGEE. The CDR3 protein is CASSVGVGSTEAFF. DNA for the CDR3: TGTGCCAGCAGCGTAGGGGTCGGTAGTACTGAAGCTTTCTTT.

The chain is built from TRBV5-1 and TRBJ1-2, with 7 positions matching TRBD1. Germline V gene data show CDR1 as SGHRS and CDR2 as YFSETQ. The V and J ends lost 4 bases and 6 bases, in that order; junction bases with no gene match: 6. CDR3 length equals 13 residues. The CDR3 sequence: CASSPGTVDGYTF. The DNA for the CDR3 is TGCGCCAGCAGCCCCGGGACAGTGGATGGCTACACCTTC.

This rearrangement joins TRBV2 to TRBJ1-6, with 11 nucleotides matching TRBD1. V dropped 6 bases and J dropped 9; count of bases not matched to a gene: 10. This CDR3 has 16 residues. Germline assignment: CDR1 SNHLY and CDR2 FYNNEI. The CDR3 region is CASSGQGAVKGSPLHF. As DNA, the CDR3 is TGTGCCAGCAGCGGACAGGGGGCAGTCAAAGGTTCACCCCTCCACTTT.

The rearrangement uses TRBV2 and TRBJ1-2, with D hard to call. Germline V gene sequence: CDR1 SNHLY, CDR2 FYNNEI. V shed 4 bases and J shed 8 bases, with 14 bases lying between them. CDR3 size: 13 residues. DNA of the CDR3: TGTGCCAGCAGTGCGGACCCCCGCGGGGGCTACACCTTC. Residues: CASSADPRGGYTF.

The chain is built from TRBV9 and TRBJ1-4, with 10 positions matching TRBD1. From germline, CDR1 is SGDLS and CDR2 YYNGEE. V gave up 1 base and J gave up 10 bases; unmatched junction bases: 7. CDR3 length equals 15 residues. The CDR3: CASSVTGQGPRKLFF. In DNA, the CDR3 is TGTGCCAGCAGCGTAACGGGACAGGGGCCCAGAAAACTGTTTTTT.

The J gene is TRBJ1-2, the V gene TRBV2, with D unresolved. This CDR3 spans 12 amino acids. Germline CDR1 SNHLY, CDR2 FYNNEI. V lost 8 bases to trimming and J lost 6 bases, with 13 bases between them. CDR3 protein: CASGYFRDGYTF. The CDR3 DNA is TGTGCCAGCGGTTATTTTAGGGATGGCTACACCTTC.

In DNA, the CDR3 is TGTGCCAGCAGTTACTCGGAATGGACAGGCAACTATGGCTACACCTTC. Translated: CASSYSEWTGNYGYTF. The chain links TRBV6-5 to TRBJ1-2; 7 bases are shared with TRBD1. CDR3 size: 16 residues. J gave up 2 bases and V 0 bases, and 6 bases lay outside the gene matches. Germline CDR1 reads MNHEY; CDR2 reads SVGAGI.

This sequence joins TRBV9 and TRBJ1-1; the D gene is possibly TRBD1 (5 bases). The V gene's germline CDR1 is SGDLS and CDR2 YYNGEE. CDR3 size: 11 residues. The V end was cut by 7 bases, the J end by 1 base, with 5 bases between. CDR3 region: CASGGNTEAFF. CDR3 nucleotides: TGTGCCAGCGGGGGGAACACTGAAGCTTTCTTT.

The genes are TRBV6-2 or TRBV6-3 and TRBJ1-2; weak D call: TRBD1 (6 bases). Trimming cost V 5 bases and J 6 bases, with 13 bases left between them. Germline lookup yields CDR1 MNHEY and CDR2 SVGEGT. The CDR3 consists of 13 residues. The CDR3 coding sequence is TGTGCCAGCAGTAACCGACAGGCACATGGCTACACCTTC. This encodes CASSNRQAHGYTF.

This chain joins TRBV3-1 (or the pseudogene TRBV3-2) and TRBJ2-1; 7 bases align to TRBD2. The CDR3 runs 16 residues. Germline V gene data show CDR1 as LGHDT and CDR2 as YNNKEL (reference sequence). V trimming: 2 bases; J trimming: 0 bases; junction bases outside the gene matches: 4. The CDR3 region is CASSQPGGSSYNEQFF. CDR3 DNA: TGTGCCAGCAGCCAACCCGGGGGGAGCTCCTACAATGAGCAGTTCTTC.

The chain combines TRBV6-1 with TRBJ1-2, with 7 nucleotides matching TRBD1. CDR1 and CDR2 from the germline V gene are MNHNS and SASEGT. V dropped 3 bases and J dropped 0; count of bases not matched to a gene: 4. The length of the CDR3 is 15 residues. CDR3 sequence: CASSEGTAPNYGYTF. The CDR3 DNA sequence: TGTGCCAGCAGTGAGGGGACAGCGCCTAACTATGGCTACACCTTC.

This clone was seen only once. The chain joins TRBV11-2 to TRBJ2-2; D tentatively fits TRBD1 or TRBD2 (5 bases each). In germline, CDR1 is SGHAT, CDR2 FQNNGV. This CDR3 region has 14 residues. Trimming left V 5 bases short and J 6 bases short, with 13 bases between. The CDR3 DNA follows: TGTGCCAGCAGCCCGGGGCGACGCGCCGGGGAGCTGTTTTTT. It specifies CASSPGRRAGELFF.

This chain links TRBV19 with TRBJ2-7; weak D call: TRBD2 (5 bases). V lost 3 bases and J lost 6, with 12 bases in between. Germline V gene sequence: CDR1 LNHDA, CDR2 SQIVND (reference sequence). CDR3 length: 13 amino acids. In nucleotides, the CDR3 is TGTGCCAGTAGTATGGGTCAGGCGGGCGAGCAGTACTTC. Translation: CASSMGQAGEQYF.

This chain uses TRBV6-4 with TRBJ1-1, with D possibly being TRBD1 (5 bases). The CDR3 sequence is 13 residues long. Deletions cut 5 bases from V and 4 bases from J, with 11 bases between. Germline lookup yields CDR1 MRHNA and CDR2 SNTAGT. CDR3 loop: CASSTGRGTEAFF. DNA for the CDR3: TGTGCCAGCAGTACGGGACGTGGCACTGAAGCTTTCTTT.

V and J are TRBV6-5 and TRBJ2-5; TRBD2 agrees at 11 bases. Per germline, CDR1 MNHEY and CDR2 SVGAGI. With 4 bases clipped from V and 0 bases from J, the junction kept 1 base outside the gene matches. CDR3 length equals 15 residues. The CDR3: CASSLLAGDQETQYF. CDR3 coding DNA: TGTGCCAGCAGTTTACTAGCGGGGGACCAAGAGACCCAGTACTTC.

This clone was seen a single time. The rearrangement links TRBV10-3 to TRBJ1-1; TRBD1 is a possible D gene (6 bases). V shed 7 bases and J shed 4 bases, with 10 bases lying between them. The CDR3 length is 12 residues. Germline V CDR1 and CDR2: ENHRY, SYGVKD. The CDR3 loop is CAITTGATEAFF. The CDR3 DNA follows: TGTGCCATCACTACGGGGGCCACTGAAGCTTTCTTT.

This chain uses TRBV5-1 with TRBJ2-2; tentative D call: TRBD1 (5 bases). Trimming left V 0 bases short and J 6 bases short, with 9 bases between. Germline loops: CDR1 SGHRS, CDR2 YFSETQ. The CDR3 consists of 14 residues. The CDR3 is CASSLEGSAGELFF. The CDR3 nucleotides read TGCGCCAGCAGCTTGGAGGGGTCGGCCGGGGAGCTGTTTTTT.

The J gene is TRBJ2-5, the V gene TRBV4-1; D might be TRBD1 (6 bases). The CDR3 sequence is 15 residues long. Germline V CDR1 and CDR2: MGHRA, YSYEKL. The germline V and J ends were trimmed by 1 base and 1 base, with 10 bases remaining between them. This chain's CDR3 is CASSQVLGGQETQYF. The DNA of the CDR3 is TGCGCCAGCAGCCAAGTTTTAGGGGGCCAAGAGACCCAGTACTTC.

The chain joins TRBV14 to TRBJ2-2; the D is unclear. The ends were cut back, 1 base at V and 7 bases at J, with 7 bases in the middle. CDR1 and CDR2 (germline): SGHDN, FVKESK. This CDR3 is 13 amino acids long. The CDR3 sequence: CASSQVVHGELFF. The CDR3 coding sequence is TGTGCCAGCAGCCAAGTCGTCCACGGGGAGCTGTTTTTT.

The rearrangement uses TRBV6-2 or TRBV6-3 and TRBJ2-1; TRBD1 aligns across 9 bases. This CDR3 comprises 11 residues. Germline values: CDR1 MNHEY, CDR2 SVGEGT. J was trimmed by 15 bases and V by 5 bases; bases with no gene match: 5. As DNA, the CDR3 is TGTGCCAGCAGTAGAGGACAGGGGCTGTTCTTC. This sequence encodes CASSRGQGLFF.

V and J are TRBV29-1 and TRBJ1-2; the D is unclear. This CDR3 is 8 amino acids long. V shed 5 bases and J shed 7 bases, with 2 bases lying between them. Germline-derived CDR1 and CDR2 are SQVTM and ANQGSEA. The CDR3 sequence is CSVSGYTF. The CDR3 coding sequence is TGCAGCGTTTCTGGCTACACCTTC.